These T cell receptor beta chains were read from a single sample in a study of human T cells and chemical hapten exposure. TCRdb called the RACE reads again in MiXCR, with one record for every CDR3 protein. The data hold approximately 110,000 distinct CDR3 sequences, with 8% to 13% observed a single time. This specimen was whole blood, taken in connection with sensitization to the hapten diphenylcyclopropenone (DPC). These receptors originate from a woman between 40 and 50 years old with alopecia areata. Some clones in this sample may be carry-over from other donors' samples. Both conserved end residues are part of each CDR3. A D gene is named only where the DNA matches it firmly. Only part of the rows carry a size: once, few, many, or a class if the clone is expanded.

>TRBJ2-2|many|.|TRBV5-1
CASGPTGNTGELFF
TGCGCCAGCGGACCGACAGGGAACACCGGGGAGCTGTTTTTT
>TRBJ1-6|.|.|TRBV29-1
CSVGVGGANSPLHF
TGCAGCGTTGGGGTGGGGGGAGCCAATTCACCCCTCCACTTT
>TRBJ2-1|.|TRBD2|TRBV18
CASSPVPSGRPYNEQFF
TGTGCCAGCTCACCAGTCCCTAGCGGGAGGCCCTACAATGAGCAGTTCTTC
>TRBJ1-4|many|TRBD1|TRBV4-1
CASSLRDRGEKLFF
TGCGCCAGCAGCCTCCGGGACAGGGGGGAAAAACTGTTTTTT
>TRBJ1-2|few|TRBD1|TRBV4-3
CASSLYETGTRGYTF
TGCGCCAGCAGCCTATACGAGACAGGGACTAGGGGCTACACCTTC
>TRBJ1-2|.|.|TRBV30
CAWSPTVSWGYTF
TGTGCCTGGAGTCCGACCGTCAGTTGGGGCTACACCTTC
>TRBJ2-3|many|.|TRBV6-2/TRBV6-3
CASGGTVPDTQYF
TGTGCCAGCGGAGGGACAGTCCCAGATACGCAGTATTTT
>TRBJ1-5|many|.|TRBV5-6
CASSLDRSNQPQHF
TGTGCCAGCAGCTTGGACCGTAGCAATCAGCCCCAGCATTTT
>TRBJ1-5|few|.|TRBV12-3/TRBV12-4
CASRGQGGQPQHF
TGTGCCAGCAGAGGCCAGGGCGGTCAGCCCCAGCATTTT
>TRBJ1-1|.|.|TRBV20-1
CSARTGENTEAFF
TGCAGTGCTCGGACGGGGGAGAACACTGAAGCTTTCTTT
>TRBJ2-5|few|TRBD1|TRBV6-6
CASSRPGQGQETQYF
TGTGCCAGCAGTCGCCCGGGACAGGGCCAAGAGACCCAGTACTTC
>TRBJ1-2|many|.|TRBV4-1
CASSQGVLGVTNYGYTF
TGCGCCAGCAGCCAAGGGGTCTTGGGGGTGACTAACTATGGCTACACCTTC
>TRBJ2-3|many|TRBD2|TRBV6-5
CASSSDSGSSDTQYF
TGTGCCAGCAGTTCGGATAGCGGGAGCTCAGATACGCAGTATTTT
>TRBJ2-1|.|TRBD2|TRBV20-1
CSAPERGGRGEQFF
TGCAGTGCTCCCGAGCGGGGGGGCCGCGGTGAGCAGTTCTTC
>TRBJ2-5|many|TRBD1|TRBV12-3/TRBV12-4
CASSLGGQFQETQYF
TGTGCCAGCAGTTTAGGGGGACAGTTCCAAGAGACCCAGTACTTC
>TRBJ2-7|many|.|TRBV20-1
CSATKGGTVSYEQYF
TGCAGTGCAACAAAAGGGGGGACAGTCTCCTACGAGCAGTACTTC
>TRBJ1-3|many|TRBD1|TRBV29-1
CSARTGSGNTIYF
TGCAGCGCCAGGACAGGGTCTGGAAACACCATATATTTT
>TRBJ2-7|few|.|TRBV5-1
CASSLDYTDYEQYF
TGCGCCAGCAGCTTGGACTACACGGACTACGAGCAGTACTTC
>TRBJ2-7|.|.|TRBV11-3
CASSPGGGGLQEQYF
TGTGCCAGCAGCCCGGGGGGCGGGGGATTACAGGAGCAGTACTTC
>TRBJ1-5|many|.|TRBV20-1
CSARDNTGRGNQPQHF
TGCAGTGCTAGAGATAATACCGGCAGGGGAAATCAGCCCCAGCATTTT
>TRBJ1-3|many|.|TRBV6-5
CASSYSRSSSGNTIYF
TGTGCCAGCAGTTACTCCAGGTCAAGCTCTGGAAACACCATATATTTT
>TRBJ2-7|.|.|TRBV28
CASSSAGQRNGEQYF
TGTGCCAGCAGTTCTGCGGGACAAAGGAATGGCGAGCAGTACTTC
>TRBJ2-3|.|TRBD2|TRBV6-2/TRBV6-3
CASQKGTSGGSTDTQYF
TGTGCCAGCCAGAAAGGGACTAGCGGGGGAAGCACAGATACGCAGTATTTT
>TRBJ2-5|many|.|TRBV12-3/TRBV12-4
CASSFGSRETQYF
TGTGCCAGCAGTTTCGGTTCCAGGGAGACCCAGTACTTC
>TRBJ2-2|many|TRBD2|TRBV5-1
CASTKQREVGTGELFF
TGCGCCAGCACCAAACAACGGGAGGTCGGCACCGGGGAGCTGTTTTTT
>TRBJ2-2|.|.|TRBV27
CASSLSPAPGELFF
TGTGCCAGCAGTTTATCCCCTGCCCCCGGGGAGCTGTTTTTT
>TRBJ2-5|few|.|TRBV7-2
CASSHGGPGETQYF
TGTGCCAGCAGCCACGGGGGGCCTGGTGAGACCCAGTACTTC
>TRBJ2-1|many|.|TRBV12-3/TRBV12-4
CASNSRGRNEQFF
TGTGCCAGTAACTCCCGGGGGCGGAATGAGCAGTTCTTC
>TRBJ1-3|few|.|TRBV12-3/TRBV12-4
CASSVRTAGNTIYF
TGTGCCAGCAGCGTCCGGACTGCTGGAAACACCATATATTTT
>TRBJ1-6|many|.|TRBV10-3
CAISEGPESSYNSPLHF
TGTGCCATCAGTGAGGGCCCGGAAAGCTCCTATAATTCACCCCTCCACTTT
>TRBJ1-3|few|.|TRBV29-1
CSVGGSGNTIYF
TGCAGCGTTGGAGGGTCAGGAAACACCATATATTTT
>TRBJ2-7|many|.|TRBV7-2
CASSLVPQGASEQYF
TGTGCCAGCAGCTTAGTCCCCCAGGGAGCTAGCGAGCAGTACTTC
>TRBJ2-1|.|.|TRBV19
CASRMELLRGEQFF
TGTGCCAGTAGAATGGAACTTCTCAGAGGTGAGCAGTTCTTC
>TRBJ2-2|few|.|TRBV27
CASSQGRSNTGELFF
TGTGCCAGCAGTCAGGGCCGTTCGAACACCGGGGAGCTGTTTTTT
>TRBJ2-5|few|.|TRBV6-1
CASSEGETQYF
TGTGCCAGCAGTGAAGGAGAGACCCAGTACTTC
>TRBJ1-1|few|.|TRBV18
CASSPKGGGTEAFF
TGTGCCAGCTCACCAAAGGGAGGCGGCACTGAAGCTTTCTTT
>TRBJ1-2|many|TRBD1|TRBV6-2/TRBV6-3
CAVGQDLFGYTF
TGTGCTGTGGGACAGGACCTCTTCGGCTACACCTTC
>TRBJ2-4|.|.|TRBV9
CASSPTGLAKNIQYF
TGTGCCAGCAGCCCAACAGGATTAGCCAAAAACATTCAGTACTTC
>TRBJ2-1|.|.|TRBV9
CASSVESGGEQFF
TGTGCCAGCAGCGTAGAAAGTGGGGGTGAGCAGTTCTTC
>TRBJ1-4|few|.|TRBV3-1
CASSPRGANEKLFF
TGTGCCAGCAGTCCCAGGGGCGCCAATGAAAAACTGTTTTTT
>TRBJ1-6|.|.|TRBV4-3
CASSHRNSPLHF
TGCGCCAGCAGCCACCGTAATTCACCCCTCCACTTT
>TRBJ2-7|.|TRBD2|TRBV7-2
CASSYLAGANPEQYF
TGTGCCAGCAGTTATCTAGCGGGAGCCAACCCCGAGCAGTACTTC
>TRBJ2-5|.|.|TRBV29-1
CSVGKDGGRETQYF
TGCAGCGTTGGGAAGGACGGAGGTCGGGAGACCCAGTACTTC
>TRBJ1-2|few|.|TRBV18
CASSPVQGSANYGYTF
TGTGCCAGCTCACCAGTACAGGGATCAGCTAACTATGGCTACACCTTC
>TRBJ2-1|few|.|TRBV20-1
CSASGGPSSYNEQFF
TGCAGTGCTAGCGGGGGCCCTAGCTCCTACAATGAGCAGTTCTTC
>TRBJ1-1|few|.|TRBV4-3
CASSPRPANTEAFF
TGCGCCAGCAGCCCAAGGCCGGCGAACACTGAAGCTTTCTTT
>TRBJ2-3|.|TRBD2|TRBV9
CASSGAGTSTDTQYF
TGTGCCAGCAGCGGAGCGGGGACTAGCACAGATACGCAGTATTTT
>TRBJ2-1|.|TRBD2|TRBV4-3
CASSPGLASPYNEQFF
TGCGCCAGCAGCCCGGGACTAGCGAGCCCTTACAATGAGCAGTTCTTC
>TRBJ1-5|many|.|TRBV6-2/TRBV6-3
CASRQTGWSNQPQHF
TGTGCCAGCAGGCAAACAGGGTGGAGCAATCAGCCCCAGCATTTT
>TRBJ1-5|.|.|TRBV5-8
CASVLQRNSNQPQHF
TGTGCCAGCGTGTTGCAGAGAAATAGCAATCAGCCCCAGCATTTT
>TRBJ2-3|many|.|TRBV20-1
CSATQRGASTDTQYF
TGCAGTGCTACCCAGCGAGGGGCGAGCACAGATACGCAGTATTTT
>TRBJ2-1|few|.|TRBV11-2
CASSLSSGSSYNEQFF
TGTGCCAGCAGCTTAAGTTCGGGGAGCTCCTACAATGAGCAGTTCTTC
>TRBJ1-1|many|TRBD1|TRBV30
CAWSPGGTEAFF
TGTGCCTGGAGCCCAGGGGGCACTGAAGCTTTCTTT